The 26 T cell receptor beta chains reported below all come from one sample, sequenced in a study of regulatory T cells in long-lasting Graves disease. As to time point: newly diagnosed GD, antithyroid drugs for less than 3 months. RNA from PBMCs was the source of the TCR library. Arm-PCR of CDR3 regions and iRepertoire HTBI primers were the basis on which TCR beta libraries were built. TCRdb fed the multiplex PCR reads into MiXCR, producing one record per CDR3 protein. This sample has 300,000 to 400,000 distinct CDR3 sequences; 15% to 17% occur once, and the top ten carry 22%. The sample was peripheral blood mononuclear cells (PBMCs), taken at new diagnosis, from a patient treated with antithyroid drugs. Receptor source: a female donor with Graves disease.

The chain uses TRBV19 and TRBJ1-1; D is possibly TRBD1 (5 bases). The V gene's germline CDR1 is LNHDA and CDR2 SQIVND (reference sequence). V lost 3 bases and J 0 bases, leaving 11 bases between the germline ends. This CDR3 is 15 amino acids long. CDR3 in DNA: TGTGCCAGTAGTATTGGGGGTTCCATGAACACTGAAGCTTTCTTT. Protein product: CASSIGGSMNTEAFF.

The gene calls are TRBV29-1 and TRBJ1-1; 10 nucleotides agree with TRBD1. The V segment lost 5 bases and the J segment 5 bases; nucleotides outside the gene matches: 5. Germline CDR1 reads SQVTM; CDR2 reads ANQGSEA. The length of the CDR3 is 13 residues. CDR3 region: CSVRQGAGTEAFF. For the CDR3, the DNA is TGCAGCGTTCGACAGGGGGCGGGTACTGAAGCTTTCTTT.

Ten or more counts support this clonotype. The chain links TRBV7-9 to TRBJ1-1, with 7 nucleotides matching TRBD1. V shed 2 bases and J 6 bases; nucleotides not matched to a gene: 6. The CDR3 length is 14 residues. Germline V gives CDR1 SEHNR, CDR2 FQNEAQ (reference sequence). This chain's CDR3 is CASSLRGLGAEAFF. CDR3 nucleotide sequence: TGTGCCAGCAGCTTAAGGGGGCTGGGTGCTGAAGCTTTCTTT.

In regard to this clonotype: Possible read error: a much larger clone is one base away. This chain joins TRBV30 and TRBJ1-6; D uncertain. V was shortened by 3 bases and J by 8 bases, with 5 bases between the two germline ends. Germline V gives CDR1 GTSNPN, CDR2 SVGIG (reference sequence). The CDR3 consists of 11 residues. The DNA for the CDR3 is TGTGCCTGGAGGGGAGATTCACCCCTCCACTTT. The encoded protein is CAWRGDSPLHF.

This clonotype occurred many times. The J gene is TRBJ2-3, the V gene TRBV28; D remains ambiguous. V lost 10 bases to trimming and J lost 4 bases, with 18 bases between them. CDR1 MDHEN and CDR2 SYDVKM come from the germline V gene. CDR3 length: 14 amino acids. The CDR3 loop reads CATKNPVGPDTQYF. The CDR3 DNA sequence: TGTGCCACCAAAAACCCGGTTGGGCCAGATACGCAGTATTTT.

This clonotype occurred many times. The rearrangement links TRBV7-9 to TRBJ2-1; 13 nucleotides match TRBD2. Germline CDR1 reads SEHNR; CDR2 reads FQNEAQ (reference sequence). The CDR3 sequence is 16 residues long. The V gene end was trimmed by 5 bases and the J gene end by 1 base; junction bases not matched to a gene: 2. In DNA form, the CDR3 reads TGTGCCAGCAGCCCGACTAGCGGGGGGTCCTACAATGAGCAGTTCTTC. Translated, it gives CASSPTSGGSYNEQFF.

The sample holds a few counts of this clonotype. The chain carries TRBV29-1 and TRBJ2-7; D is possibly TRBD1 (5 bases). The germline V and J ends were trimmed by 5 bases and 2 bases, with 10 bases remaining between them. The CDR3 totals 12 residues. Germline values: CDR1 SQVTM, CDR2 ANQGSEA. This CDR3 is CSVRDSTYEQYF. CDR3 nucleotide sequence: TGCAGCGTTAGAGACAGTACCTACGAGCAGTACTTC.

This clonotype came up many times. The rearrangement joins TRBV5-5 to TRBJ1-1; D is ambiguous. This CDR3 has 13 amino acids. V was cut by 3 bases and J by 4 bases, with 10 bases left in between. The germline V gene encodes CDR1 SGHKS and CDR2 YYEKEE (reference sequence). CDR3 protein: CASSSGSATEAFF. The CDR3 DNA reads TGTGCCAGCAGCTCGGGTAGTGCCACTGAAGCTTTCTTT.

Turning to this clonotype: A read error is possible here, since a much larger clone lies one base away. The rearrangement joins TRBV3-1 to TRBJ1-2, with TRBD1 as a possible D gene (5 bases). The CDR3 totals 16 residues. Germline CDR1 and CDR2: LGHDT and YNNKEL (reference sequence). The CDR3 nucleotides are TGTGCCAGCGGCCAAGGGCAACCGGGGGCTAACTATGGCTACACCTTC. Its protein product is CASGQGQPGANYGYTF.

This clonotype was recorded many times. This rearrangement joins TRBV4-1 to TRBJ1-3, with D possibly being TRBD1 (5 bases). This CDR3 contains 14 residues. The germline CDR1 and CDR2 sequences are MGHRA and YSYEKL. Trimming cost V 4 bases and J 2 bases, with 9 bases left between them. This CDR3 reads CASSPGQAGNTIYF. CDR3 sequence (DNA): TGCGCCAGCAGCCCCGGACAAGCTGGAAACACCATATATTTT.

This clonotype was counted a few times. The V call is TRBV28, the J call TRBJ2-7, with 13 bases lining up with TRBD2. Germline V CDR1 and CDR2: MDHEN, SYDVKM. This CDR3 spans 15 amino acids. Losses at the gene ends were 6 bases for V and 7 bases for J; bases not matched to a gene: 9. CDR3 coding DNA: TGTGCCAGCAGCTCACTAGCGGGAGGGCTAGGGGAGCAGTACTTC. As protein: CASSSLAGGLGEQYF. The full variable domain, in which reference TRBV28 and TRBJ2-7 provide the parts outside the CDR3, is DVKVTQSSRYLVKRTGEKVFLECVQDMDHENMFWYRQDPGLGLRLIYFSYDVKMKEKGDIPEGYSVSREKKERFSLILESASTNQTSMYLCASSSLAGGLGEQYFGPGTRLTVT.

This clonotype was counted many times. CDR3 region: CASSEFRTVNTEAFF. Written as DNA, the CDR3 is TGTGCCAGCAGTGAATTCCGGACAGTGAACACTGAAGCTTTCTTT. The chain is built from TRBV6-1 and TRBJ1-1, with D tentatively TRBD1 (6 bases). This CDR3 spans 15 amino acids. In germline, CDR1 is MNHNS, CDR2 SASEGT. V lost 2 bases and J lost 0, with 10 bases in between.

The chain links TRBV11-2 to TRBJ2-5; 10 positions match TRBD2. From germline, CDR1 is SGHAT and CDR2 FQNNGV. This CDR3 comprises 18 residues. Trimming removed 2 bases from V and 4 bases from J; junction bases left unmatched: 13. CDR3: CASSLSGFSGGAGETQYF. The DNA for the CDR3 is TGTGCCAGCAGCTTAAGCGGATTCAGCGGGGGGGCCGGAGAGACCCAGTACTTC.

This clonotype was detected many times. The chain is built from TRBV7-9 and TRBJ1-1, with D possibly being TRBD1 (6 bases). Trimming pared 1 base from V and 5 bases from J, leaving 14 bases between. The CDR3 contains 15 residues. Per the germline V gene, CDR1 is SEHNR and CDR2 is FQNEAQ (reference sequence). The CDR3 protein is CASSLEVGARTEAFF. The DNA of the CDR3 is TGTGCCAGCAGCTTAGAGGTGGGGGCGCGGACTGAAGCTTTCTTT.

This clonotype was observed at least ten times. The V and J genes are TRBV27 and TRBJ1-5; no definite D call. Germline CDR1 reads MNHEY; CDR2 reads SMNVEV (reference sequence). This CDR3 comprises 12 residues. Trimming stripped 6 bases from V and 7 bases from J, with 10 bases between. This CDR3 is CASRNRGQPQHF. DNA for the CDR3: TGTGCCAGCAGGAACAGAGGACAGCCCCAGCATTTT.

This clonotype was seen many times. The V call is TRBV6-1, the J call TRBJ2-3, with 7 bases lining up with TRBD2. The CDR3 length is 16 residues. Germline V gene lookup returns CDR1 MNHNS and CDR2 SASEGT. Unmatched junction bases numbered 12, after V lost 5 bases and J lost 4 bases. The CDR3 here is CASSLLPWLAADTQYF. DNA of the CDR3: TGTGCCAGCAGTCTCCTACCGTGGCTAGCGGCAGATACGCAGTATTTT.

This clonotype came up many times. This chain uses TRBV7-2 with TRBJ2-1; 11 bases fit TRBD2. CDR3 length: 15 amino acids. Germline V lookup: CDR1 SGHTA, CDR2 FQGNSA. With V trimmed by 4 bases and J by 4 bases, 3 bases remained unmatched. CDR3: CASSSGLAVYNEQFF. The DNA of the CDR3 is TGTGCCAGCAGCTCGGGACTAGCGGTGTACAATGAGCAGTTCTTC.

A few counts support this clonotype. One base away lies a much larger clone, so this may be a sequencing read error. The chain links TRBV12-3 or TRBV12-4 to TRBJ2-5; D is unclear. With 6 bases removed from V and 2 bases from J, the gap between germline ends came to 19 bases. The CDR3 extends over 16 amino acids. The CDR3 region is CASSRQRLLAQETQYF. The CDR3 region has the DNA TGTGCCAGCAGCCGTCAGAGACTGCTTGCGCAAGAGACCCAGTACTTC.

The chain joins TRBV2 to TRBJ2-2; 9 nucleotides agree with TRBD1. Germline V CDR1 and CDR2: SNHLY, FYNNEI. This CDR3 comprises 15 residues. The V gene end was trimmed by 2 bases and the J gene end by 7 bases; junction bases not matched to a gene: 5. The CDR3 nucleotides read TGTGCCAGCAGTGAAAACAGGGGGCAAGGCGGGGAGCTGTTTTTT. It codes for CASSENRGQGGELFF.

The CDR3 is CSVGKGNEQFF. CDR3 bases: TGCAGCGTGGGGAAAGGTAATGAGCAGTTCTTC. This chain uses TRBV29-1 with TRBJ2-1, with D uncertain. The CDR3 contains 11 residues. The V end lost 6 bases, the J end lost 7 bases, and 10 bases lay between the germline ends. Per the germline V gene, CDR1 is SQVTM and CDR2 is ANQGSEA.

This clonotype came up many times. The rearrangement joins TRBV2 to TRBJ1-1, with a possible D match to TRBD1 (5 bases). This CDR3 spans 12 amino acids. Deletions cut 6 bases from V and 2 bases from J, with 7 bases between. The V gene's germline CDR1 is SNHLY and CDR2 FYNNEI. The CDR3: CASRRDNTEAFF. The CDR3 DNA follows: TGTGCCAGCAGGCGGGACAACACTGAAGCTTTCTTT.

This chain links TRBV18 with TRBJ2-7; D gene ambiguous. Trimming took off 0 bases at V and 2 bases at J, with 5 bases between the two ends. CDR1 and CDR2 (germline): KGHSH, LQKENI. This CDR3 comprises 13 residues. The CDR3 DNA reads TGTGCCAGCTCACCACCGAGCACCTACGAGCAGTACTTC. It encodes CASSPPSTYEQYF.

This clonotype was counted many times. The chain combines TRBV11-2 with TRBJ2-3, with a possible D match to TRBD2 (5 bases). The CDR3 length is 18 residues. CDR1 is SGHAT, CDR2 FQNNGV, per germline. V shed 5 bases and J shed 2 bases, with 23 bases lying between them. CDR3 in amino acids: CASSILEASSPNTDTQYF. In DNA form, the CDR3 reads TGTGCCAGCAGCATCCTGGAAGCGTCTAGCCCAAACACAGATACGCAGTATTTT.

This clonotype was found many times. The chain carries TRBV2 and TRBJ2-5; 8 bases agree with TRBD2. Germline CDR1 is SNHLY and CDR2 is FYNNEI. Germline trimming cut 2 bases from V and 5 bases from J; bases unmatched to any gene: 13. The CDR3 sequence is 17 residues long. The CDR3 is CASSEPPSPGGGETQYF. CDR3 DNA: TGTGCCAGCAGTGAACCCCCTTCCCCCGGGGGGGGTGAGACCCAGTACTTC.

The chain recombines TRBV19 with TRBJ1-5; maybe TRBD1 (6 bases). Trimming left V 1 base short and J 5 bases short, with 9 bases between. This CDR3 contains 14 residues. Germline loops: CDR1 LNHDA, CDR2 SQIVND (reference sequence). CDR3 sequence reads: CASSIVGGDQPQHF. For the CDR3, the DNA is TGTGCCAGTAGTATAGTGGGGGGCGATCAGCCCCAGCATTTT.

The table lists this clonotype with many counts. This chain connects TRBV29-1 to TRBJ2-7, with 7 nucleotides matching TRBD1. The length of the CDR3 is 15 residues. Trimming cost V 1 base and J 4 bases; bases outside gene matches: 10. Looked up from germline, CDR1 is SQVTM and CDR2 is ANQGSEA. CDR3 sequence reads: CSVEVPGQPPYEQYF. The CDR3 DNA is TGCAGCGTTGAAGTCCCGGGACAGCCACCATACGAGCAGTACTTC.